The following is a TCR beta chain sequence with its context. The CDR3 contains 12 residues. Germline CDR1 is ENHRY and CDR2 is SYGVKD. Trimming removed 10 bases from V and 5 bases from J, with 14 bases in between. Libraries were prepared by immunoSEQ multiplex PCR; TCRdb keeps only in-frame clonotypes and omits some of them. The table lists more than 200,000 clones, roughly nine tenths of them singletons, with roughly 2% in the top ten. The sample originates from a study of blood T cell repertoires in COVID-19. This rearrangement joins TRBV10-3 to TRBJ1-2; tentatively, D is TRBD1 (5 bases). This clonotype was obtained from a woman between 45 and 60 years old with acute or convalescent COVID-19. The sample consisted of peripheral blood. Here the CDR3 reads CATSEGQYGYTF. CDR3 nucleotide sequence: TGTGCCACCAGCGAAGGACAATATGGCTACACCTTC.